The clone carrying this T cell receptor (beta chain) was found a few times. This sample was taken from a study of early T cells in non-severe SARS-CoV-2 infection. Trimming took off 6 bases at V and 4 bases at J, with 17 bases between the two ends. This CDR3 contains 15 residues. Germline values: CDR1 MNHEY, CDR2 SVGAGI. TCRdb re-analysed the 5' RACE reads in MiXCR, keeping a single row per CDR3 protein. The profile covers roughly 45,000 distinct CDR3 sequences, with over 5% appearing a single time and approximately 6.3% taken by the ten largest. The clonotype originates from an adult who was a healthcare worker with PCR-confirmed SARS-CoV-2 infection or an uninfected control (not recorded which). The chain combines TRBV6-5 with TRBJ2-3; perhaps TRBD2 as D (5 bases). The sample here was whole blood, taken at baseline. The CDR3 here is CASRSRGSASDTQYF. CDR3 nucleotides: TGTGCCAGCAGGAGTCGAGGTAGCGCCTCAGATACGCAGTATTTT.